This entry lists 3 T cell receptor beta chains sequenced from one sample in a study of blood T cells in healthy people across ages. A sample-barcoded 5' primer and a J-beta primer mix were used in a second PCR of about 7 to 12 cycles. In TCRdb, the 5' RACE reads were re-called with MiXCR into one record per CDR3 protein. The sample records some 1,800,000 distinct CDR3 sequences, 39% being singletons. Sequencing input: blood. Receptor source: a human donor in good health.

The CDR3 spells CASSSRRGGTEAFF. The CDR3 nucleotides read TGTGCCAGCAGCTCTAGAAGAGGGGGCACTGAAGCTTTCTTT. The chain uses TRBV7-2 and TRBJ1-1, with D tentatively TRBD1 (6 bases). The germline gives CDR1 SGHTA, CDR2 FQGNSA. This CDR3 contains 14 residues. Trimming shortened V by 4 bases and J by 4 bases, and 13 bases separated the two germline ends.

This clonotype was detected only a few times. In nucleotides, the CDR3 is TGTGCCAGCAGCTACACAGTAATCCAAGAGACCCAGTACTTC. It specifies CASSYTVIQETQYF. The chain is built from TRBV3-1 and TRBJ2-5; D uncertain. From germline, CDR1 is LGHDT and CDR2 YNNKEL (reference sequence). The germline V and J ends were trimmed by 5 bases and 1 base, with 11 bases remaining between them. The CDR3 runs 14 residues.

The rearrangement joins TRBV6-2 or TRBV6-3 to TRBJ1-2; perhaps TRBD1 as D (6 bases). Germline V gives CDR1 MNHEY, CDR2 SVGEGT. The CDR3 is 17 residues long. V shed 2 bases and J shed 4 bases, with 20 bases lying between them. The CDR3 bases are TGTGCCAGCAGTTACCAGAGAGGATCGGGGGGCGTCTATGGCTACACCTTC. Its translation: CASSYQRGSGGVYGYTF.